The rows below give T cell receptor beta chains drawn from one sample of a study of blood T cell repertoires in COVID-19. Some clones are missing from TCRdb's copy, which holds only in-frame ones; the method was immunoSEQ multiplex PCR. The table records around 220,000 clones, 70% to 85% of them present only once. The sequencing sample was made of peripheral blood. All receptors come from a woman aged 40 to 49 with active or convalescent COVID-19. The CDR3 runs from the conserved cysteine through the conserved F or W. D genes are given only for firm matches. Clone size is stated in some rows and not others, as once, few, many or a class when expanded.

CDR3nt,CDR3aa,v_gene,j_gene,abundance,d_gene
TGTGCCTCCTTCGGGGGAAGTGGCTACACCTTC,CASFGGSGYTF,TRBV19,TRBJ1-2,NA,NA
TGTGCTAGTAGCACGGGACAGGGGGCGACTTATGATCAGCCCCAGCATTTT,CASSTGQGATYDQPQHF,TRBV12-5,TRBJ1-5,NA,TRBD1
TGTGCCAGCAGCCCGCCGAACAGCATGAACACTGAAGCTTTCTTT,CASSPPNSMNTEAFF,TRBV6-5,TRBJ1-1,NA,NA
TGTGCCAGCTCCCTTCAGGACAGGGGGACAACAGATACGCAGTATTTT,CASSLQDRGTTDTQYF,TRBV25-1,TRBJ2-3,NA,TRBD1
TGTGCAAGTCGCTTGTTTGTCAGGGGTATCACTGAAGCTTTCTTT,CASRLFVRGITEAFF,TRBV12-2,TRBJ1-1,many,NA
TGTGCCAGCAGTCCTAGTAGAGGTTTTAGGAACGAGCAGTACTTC,CASSPSRGFRNEQYF,TRBV27,TRBJ2-7,NA,NA
TGTGCCAGTAGTATTTCAACAGTATACAATGAGCAGTTCTTC,CASSISTVYNEQFF,TRBV19,TRBJ2-1,few,NA
TGTGCCAGCAGAACGCGGGGGGTTGGTGGGCAGTTCTTC,CASRTRGVGGQFF,TRBV27,TRBJ2-1,NA,TRBD2
TGTGCCAGCGGCCAGGGACAGGGGAACTCTGAAGCTTTCTTT,CASGQGQGNSEAFF,TRBV6-5,TRBJ1-1,NA,TRBD1
TGTGCCAGTAGTCTCCGGAGGGCGACTAACTATGGCTACACCTTC,CASSLRRATNYGYTF,TRBV19,TRBJ1-2,NA,NA
TGTGCCAGCAGTGCTTCTTCTGGCAGGAGGTCCTCCTACAATGAGCAGTTCTTC,CASSASSGRRSSYNEQFF,TRBV2,TRBJ2-1,NA,NA
TGTGCCAGCAGCTTGGAGGGGCGGGGGATAAGAGAGACCCAGTACTTC,CASSLEGRGIRETQYF,TRBV5-4,TRBJ2-5,NA,TRBD2
TGCGCCAGCAGCTTGACAGGGGATAGGGACGAAAAACTGTTTTTT,CASSLTGDRDEKLFF,TRBV5-1,TRBJ1-4,NA,TRBD1
TGTGCCACCAGTGGACAGGGTGATTCACCCCTCCACTTT,CATSGQGDSPLHF,TRBV24-1,TRBJ1-6,NA,TRBD1
TGTGCCAGTAGGGACCTAGCGGGGGGATTTGATACGCAGTATTTT,CASRDLAGGFDTQYF,TRBV19,TRBJ2-3,NA,TRBD2
TGTGCCTGGGGAGCGAGACAGGGAAGCTATGGCTACACCTTC,CAWGARQGSYGYTF,TRBV30,TRBJ1-2,few,TRBD1
TGTGCCAGCAGCTCGGTGGGGACAGGGGGCGTCGATACGCAGTATTTT,CASSSVGTGGVDTQYF,TRBV7-6,TRBJ2-3,NA,TRBD1